The T cell receptor (beta chain) described here comes from a study of OX40 agonist ivuxolimab in advanced cancers. For the study at large: Given to patients was ivuxolimab, an agonistic anti-OX40 (CD134) antibody. Dosing consisted of intravenous ivuxolimab at 0.01 to 10 mg/kg every 2 weeks. Whole-study results and caveats: Clonal expansion among partial responders at 0.1-3.0 mg/kg ranked near the lowest.

The investigators sampled blood at baseline, at cycle 4 day 1, and at cycle 7 day 1. As concerns this clone: Its antigen is undetermined.

The CDR3 consists of 13 residues. Germline loops: CDR1 SGHKS, CDR2 YYEKEE (reference sequence). Trimming removed 6 bases from V and 1 base from J, with 10 bases in between. Generated by immunoSEQ multiplex PCR, the TCRdb table keeps only in-frame clones and is missing some. The sample carries about 78,000 clones, roughly 92% recorded once. This receptor was identified in an adult with an advanced solid tumor such as melanoma, head and neck, liver or kidney cancer. The chain is built from TRBV5-5 and TRBJ1-1; no clear D gene. Sequencing used CD4+ or CD8+ T cells sorted from blood, obtained in a trial of the OX40 agonist ivuxolimab. CDR3 DNA: TGTGCCAGCACCCGGACGGAGAACACTGAAGCTTTCTTT. Protein sequence: CASTRTENTEAFF. Filled out from reference TRBV5-5 and TRBJ1-1, the complete variable domain reads DAGVTQSPTHLIKTRGQQVTLRCSPISGHKSVSWYQQVLGQGPQFIFQYYEKEERGRGNFPDRFSARQFPNYSSELNVNALLLGDSALYLCASTRTENTEAFFGQGTRLTVV.